This TCR beta chain was observed in a study of cytomegalovirus exposure and HLA in healthy donors. Regarding the study as a whole: The tendency of first-cohort TCR clusters to co-occur in the 120 validation repertoires was identified by a subsequent analysis. It was reported that the classifier diagnosed cytomegalovirus status with high specificity and sensitivity in both the original and validation cohorts.

CDR3 length: 11 amino acids. Germline CDR1 and CDR2: DFQATT and SNEGSKA (reference sequence). About this clone itself: Its antigen is undetermined.

Using immunoSEQ multiplex PCR, the repertoire was profiled, and TCRdb retains in-frame clones only, with some absent. The table includes about 150,000 clones, 70% to 90% detected once. Sequencing input: PBMCs. The V gene is TRBV20-1, the J gene TRBJ2-1; the match to TRBD2 covers 7 bases. This clonotype originated in a woman younger than 30 in good health and CMV-seropositive. The CDR3: CASGEGNEQFF. CDR3 bases: TGCGCTTCGGGGGAGGGCAATGAGCAGTTCTTC.